This passage covers 27 T cell receptor beta chains from one sample sequenced in a study of identical twins. TCRdb processed the 5' RACE reads anew with MiXCR; each CDR3 protein has one entry. Of about 520,000 distinct CDR3 sequences in the sample, roughly 21% were seen once. This same sample was also part of a study on T cells expressing NK-cell markers.

The material sequenced was CD4+ T cells sorted from blood. These receptors came from a woman under 30 in good health.

The chain recombines TRBV20-1 with TRBJ2-2; D not certain. Germline loops: CDR1 DFQATT, CDR2 SNEGSKA (reference sequence). The CDR3 loop spans 13 amino acids. Trimming pared 7 bases from V and 0 bases from J, leaving 9 bases between. CDR3: CSVGRANTGELFF. In nucleotides, the CDR3 is TGCAGTGTTGGACGCGCGAACACCGGGGAGCTGTTTTTT.

The V and J genes are TRBV29-1 and TRBJ2-3; 14 bases agree with TRBD2. Germline CDR1 is SQVTM and CDR2 is ANQGSEA. Trimming took 6 bases from V and 4 from J; bases not matched to a gene: 3. This CDR3 contains 14 residues. CDR3 DNA: TGCAGCGTGGGGGGACTAGCGGGGGCAGATACGCAGTATTTT. Encoded protein: CSVGGLAGADTQYF.

This clonotype has just a few counts. The rearrangement uses TRBV20-1 and TRBJ1-1; perhaps TRBD1 as D (5 bases). There are 13 residues in the CDR3. Germline loops: CDR1 DFQATT, CDR2 SNEGSKA (reference sequence). V lost 3 bases, J lost 3 bases, and 11 bases lay in between. CDR3 nucleotides: TGCAGTGCTAGCTATCGGGGGGACACTGAAGCTTTCTTT. Amino acid sequence: CSASYRGDTEAFF.

The sample holds a few counts of this clonotype. CDR3: CSVPTGTSGNNEQFF. For the CDR3, the DNA is TGCAGTGTCCCTACCGGGACTAGCGGGAACAATGAGCAGTTCTTC. The rearrangement joins TRBV20-1 to TRBJ2-1, with 13 bases matching TRBD2. The germline V gene has CDR1 DFQATT and CDR2 SNEGSKA (reference sequence). The V and J ends lost 7 bases and 5 bases, in that order; junction bases with no gene match: 8. The length of the CDR3 is 15 residues.

This sequence joins TRBV5-1 and TRBJ2-2, with D possibly TRBD2 on 5 matching bases. V lost 5 bases and J lost 0, with 11 bases in between. The CDR3 totals 15 residues. Germline loops: CDR1 SGHRS, CDR2 YFSETQ. The CDR3: CASRSYGANTGELFF. In DNA form, the CDR3 reads TGCGCCAGCAGGTCCTACGGGGCGAACACCGGGGAGCTGTTTTTT.

Only a few counts were recorded for this clonotype. The chain uses TRBV9 and TRBJ1-3; D not resolved. The germline gives CDR1 SGDLS, CDR2 YYNGEE. The CDR3 is 14 residues long. V was shortened by 2 bases and J by 4 bases, with 10 bases between the two germline ends. For the CDR3, the DNA is TGTGCCAGCAGCGTGGCGATGTGGGGAAACACCATATATTTT. Residues: CASSVAMWGNTIYF.

The genes are TRBV20-1 and TRBJ2-7, with D unresolved. The germline gives CDR1 DFQATT, CDR2 SNEGSKA (reference sequence). Between the trimmed V and J ends, which lost 6 bases and 5 bases, there was a span of 17 bases. The CDR3 is 13 residues long. In DNA form, the CDR3 reads TGCAGTGCCCCCCTTACTGGGCTTCACGAGCAGTACTTC. Translated, it gives CSAPLTGLHEQYF.

The chain carries TRBV12-3 or TRBV12-4 and TRBJ2-2; 8 bases map to TRBD1. CDR3 length: 16 residues. With 5 bases clipped from V and 1 base from J, the junction kept 6 bases outside the gene matches. The CDR3 sequence is CASSQTGTGNTGELFF. CDR3 in DNA: TGTGCCAGCAGTCAAACCGGGACAGGGAACACCGGGGAGCTGTTTTTT.

This clonotype turned up a few times. The V gene is TRBV12-3 or TRBV12-4, the J gene TRBJ1-1; the D is unclear. Trimming took 7 bases from V and 0 from J, leaving 9 bases between them. The CDR3 is 13 residues long. CDR3 sequence: CASTLTVNTEAFF. The CDR3 DNA is TGTGCCAGCACTTTGACGGTGAACACTGAAGCTTTCTTT.

The DNA for the CDR3 is TGCAGCGTGGGCGGAAACGAAGCTTTCTTT. Translating it yields CSVGGNEAFF. The chain is built from TRBV29-1 and TRBJ1-1; D uncertain. The V gene lost 6 bases and the J gene lost 8 bases, with 10 bases spanning the gap. CDR3 size: 10 residues. The germline V gene has CDR1 SQVTM and CDR2 ANQGSEA.

The chain has TRBV7-2 and TRBJ2-2, with TRBD1 matching 7 bases. The CDR3 is 14 residues long. The ends lost 5 bases at V and 3 bases at J; junction bases unmatched: 3. Germline CDR1 reads SGHTA; CDR2 reads FQGNSA. The CDR3 protein is CASSKTGHTGELFF. Written as DNA, the CDR3 is TGTGCCAGCAGCAAGACAGGGCACACCGGGGAGCTGTTTTTT. Together with reference TRBV7-2 and TRBJ2-2, the CDR3 gives the full variable domain: GAGVSQSPSNKVTEKGKDVELRCDPISGHTALYWYRQSLGQGLEFLIYFQGNSAPDKSGLPSDRFSAERTGGSVSTLTIQRTQQEDSAVYLCASSKTGHTGELFFGEGSRLTVL.

This clonotype was found a few times. The rearrangement links TRBV20-1 to TRBJ2-2, with D uncertain. Germline CDR1 is DFQATT and CDR2 is SNEGSKA (reference sequence). Deletions cut 5 bases from V and 6 bases from J, with 10 bases between. The CDR3 runs 12 residues. CDR3 sequence reads: CSASNVPGELFF. For the CDR3, the DNA is TGCAGTGCTTCCAACGTTCCCGGGGAGCTGTTTTTT.

A few counts support this clonotype. This chain uses TRBV10-1 with TRBJ2-7; TRBD1 matches at 7 bases. V was pared by 2 bases and J by 2 bases, with 6 bases of the junction left unmatched. The CDR3 loop spans 15 amino acids. The germline CDR1 and CDR2 sequences are WNHNN and SYGVQD (reference sequence). DNA of the CDR3: TGCGCCAGCAGTGAGACAGGGGCCCCTACCTACGAGCAGTACTTC. It codes for CASSETGAPTYEQYF.

This clonotype was picked up many times. This sequence joins TRBV12-3 or TRBV12-4 and TRBJ2-7, with D uncertain. V was pared by 3 bases and J by 6 bases, with 6 bases between. The CDR3 totals 11 residues. The CDR3, as DNA: TGTGCCAGCAGTTTGATGGGCGAGCAGTACTTC. Protein product: CASSLMGEQYF.

The rearrangement uses TRBV10-2 and TRBJ2-7; 7 nucleotides match TRBD2. The CDR3 totals 15 residues. CDR1 WSHSY and CDR2 SAAADI come from the germline V gene. V was clipped by 6 bases and J by 0 bases; unmatched bases: 8. CDR3: CASRGGVLSSYEQYF. The CDR3 DNA reads as TGCGCCAGCAGGGGGGGGGTTTTGAGCTCCTACGAGCAGTACTTC.

This clonotype was recorded many times. This sequence joins TRBV20-1 and TRBJ2-5; 10 bases agree with TRBD1. Trimming at V came to 3 bases and at J to 5 bases, leaving 6 bases not matched to a gene. Germline CDR1 is DFQATT and CDR2 is SNEGSKA (reference sequence). The CDR3 runs to 14 residues. DNA for the CDR3: TGCAGTGCTAGTCTCGGGACAGGGGCCGAGACCCAGTACTTC. Its protein is CSASLGTGAETQYF.

At least ten counts were recorded for this clonotype. The chain carries TRBV7-2 and TRBJ2-7, with 8 bases matching TRBD2. CDR3 length equals 14 residues. Per the germline V gene, CDR1 is SGHTA and CDR2 is FQGNSA. V was clipped by 1 base and J by 3 bases; unmatched bases: 2. In nucleotides, the CDR3 is TGTGCCAGCAGCTTAGTTAGCGGGAACTACGAGCAGTACTTC. Translation: CASSLVSGNYEQYF.

The chain recombines TRBV5-1 with TRBJ2-5; perhaps TRBD2 as D (6 bases). CDR3 length equals 14 residues. Trimming cost V 4 bases and J 4 bases, with 14 bases left between them. CDR1 is SGHRS, CDR2 YFSETQ, per germline. The CDR3 coding sequence is TGCGCCAGCAGCGCGGGACCTAGCCCAGAGACCCAGTACTTC. Its translation: CASSAGPSPETQYF.

This sequence joins TRBV9 and TRBJ1-5, with a weak D call TRBD1 (5 bases). V was trimmed by 4 bases and J by 4 bases, leaving 12 bases between them. CDR3 length equals 14 residues. Per germline, CDR1 SGDLS and CDR2 YYNGEE. CDR3 nucleotide sequence: TGTGCCAGCAGCCACGGGACGGGAAATCAGCCCCAGCATTTT. Protein product: CASSHGTGNQPQHF.

This clonotype has only a few counts. The chain is built from TRBV9 and TRBJ2-1; 9 bases line up with TRBD2. CDR1 SGDLS and CDR2 YYNGEE come from the germline V gene. The CDR3 totals 13 residues. Germline trimming cut 0 bases from V and 15 bases from J; bases unmatched to any gene: 7. Here the CDR3 DNA reads TGTGCCAGCAGCGTAGACAGCGGGGGGCCTCTGTTCTTC. Amino acid sequence: CASSVDSGGPLFF. The full variable domain, completed using reference TRBV9 and TRBJ2-1, is DSGVTQTPKHLITATGQRVTLRCSPRSGDLSVYWYQQSLDQGLQFLIQYYNGEERAKGNILERFSAQQFPDLHSELNLSSLELGDSALYFCASSVDSGGPLFFGPGTRLTVL.

The V call is TRBV27, the J call TRBJ1-5; 7 bases are shared with TRBD1. The V segment lost 5 bases and the J segment 6 bases; nucleotides outside the gene matches: 7. CDR3 size: 14 residues. CDR1 and CDR2 from the germline V gene are MNHEY and SMNVEV (reference sequence). The CDR3 DNA is TGTGCCAGCAGTCCGACAGGGCGCCGTCAGCCCCAGCATTTT. Its protein is CASSPTGRRQPQHF.

This clonotype was recorded at least ten times. The rearrangement links TRBV5-1 to TRBJ2-1; 7 bases map to TRBD1. Per the germline V gene, CDR1 is SGHRS and CDR2 is YFSETQ. Unmatched junction bases numbered 9, after V lost 0 bases and J lost 6 bases. The CDR3 is made up of 16 amino acids. CDR3 DNA: TGCGCCAGCAGCTTGGAACCGGGACAGCGCTTCAATGAGCAGTTCTTC. It translates to CASSLEPGQRFNEQFF.

The J gene is TRBJ1-2, the V gene TRBV10-3; D not certain. Trimming left V 4 bases short and J 1 base short, with 7 bases between. The CDR3 runs 13 residues. Germline V lookup: CDR1 ENHRY, CDR2 SYGVKD. CDR3 region: CAISVSDNYGYTF. The DNA for the CDR3 is TGTGCCATCAGTGTCAGCGATAACTATGGCTACACCTTC.

The gene calls are TRBV20-1 and TRBJ2-7, with D possibly TRBD1 on 6 matching bases. Trimming shortened V by 0 bases and J by 1 base, and 16 bases separated the two germline ends. This CDR3 is built from 16 residues. From germline, CDR1 is DFQATT and CDR2 SNEGSKA (reference sequence). The CDR3 region has the DNA TGCAGTGCTAGAGATCCCCTAGGGGACATTTCCTACGAGCAGTACTTC. Its protein is CSARDPLGDISYEQYF.

V is TRBV5-1 and J is TRBJ2-5; TRBD2 matches at 13 bases. The trim removed 7 bases at V and 1 base at J, leaving 1 base unmatched. The V gene's germline CDR1 is SGHRS and CDR2 YFSETQ. This CDR3 is built from 14 residues. CDR3 protein: CASGLAGAQETQYF. The CDR3 bases are TGCGCCAGCGGACTAGCGGGGGCCCAAGAGACCCAGTACTTC.

This clonotype was counted only a few times. The J gene is TRBJ2-5, the V gene TRBV9; 8 nucleotides agree with TRBD2. Germline V gene lookup returns CDR1 SGDLS and CDR2 YYNGEE. This CDR3 spans 16 amino acids. The V segment lost 3 bases and the J segment 1 base; nucleotides outside the gene matches: 8. CDR3 in amino acids: CASSGRAGAGQETQYF. The CDR3 region has the DNA TGTGCCAGCAGCGGGAGAGCGGGAGCGGGCCAAGAGACCCAGTACTTC.

There are many counts of this clonotype. The V call is TRBV20-1, the J call TRBJ2-1; TRBD2 is a possible D gene (5 bases). CDR1 is DFQATT, CDR2 SNEGSKA, per germline (reference sequence). V was trimmed by 2 bases and J by 5 bases, leaving 10 bases between them. The CDR3 runs 13 residues. This CDR3 reads CSARRQTNNEQFF. The CDR3 nucleotides read TGCAGTGCTAGACGGCAGACTAACAATGAGCAGTTCTTC.